Listed here is a single T cell receptor beta chain. The PCR was carried out with 60 Vbeta primers and 13 Jbeta primers. Sequencing used immunoSEQ multiplex PCR; TCRdb keeps in-frame clones, though not all of them. The repertoire holds about 89,000 clones, with roughly 85% as singletons. The CDR3 extends over 14 amino acids. The V gene end was trimmed by 2 bases and the J gene end by 10 bases; junction bases not matched to a gene: 7. Germline V CDR1 and CDR2: SEHNR, FQNEAQ (reference sequence). This entry is derived from a study of cytomegalovirus exposure and HLA in healthy donors. V gene TRBV7-9 combines with J gene TRBJ1-5; 8 bases are a match to TRBD1. The clonotype comes from a man between 35 and 55 years old in good health and CMV-seropositive. Sequenced: PBMCs. The CDR3 loop is CASSLSDRVHPQHF. The CDR3 DNA is TGTGCCAGCAGCTTATCGGACAGGGTTCATCCCCAGCATTTT.